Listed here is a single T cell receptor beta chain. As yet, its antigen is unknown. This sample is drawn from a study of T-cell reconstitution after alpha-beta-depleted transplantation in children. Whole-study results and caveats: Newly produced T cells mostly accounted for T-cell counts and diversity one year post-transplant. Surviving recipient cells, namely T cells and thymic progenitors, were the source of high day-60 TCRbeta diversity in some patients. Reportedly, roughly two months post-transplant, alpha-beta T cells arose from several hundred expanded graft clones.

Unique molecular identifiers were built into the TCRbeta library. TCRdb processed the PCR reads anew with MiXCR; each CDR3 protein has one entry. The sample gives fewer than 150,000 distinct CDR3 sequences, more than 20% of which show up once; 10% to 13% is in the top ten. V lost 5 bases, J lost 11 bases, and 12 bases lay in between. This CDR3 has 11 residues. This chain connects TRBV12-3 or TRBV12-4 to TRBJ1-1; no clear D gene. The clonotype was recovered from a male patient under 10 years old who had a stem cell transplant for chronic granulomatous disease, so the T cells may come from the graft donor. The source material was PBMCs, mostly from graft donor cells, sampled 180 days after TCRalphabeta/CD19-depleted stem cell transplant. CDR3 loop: CASSPVFYAFF. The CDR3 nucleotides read TGTGCCAGCAGTCCAGTCTTTTACGCTTTCTTT.